The clone carrying this T cell receptor beta chain was seen repeatedly, ten times or more. Its target is not known. Predating any ophthalmopathy symptoms, the blood sample was taken at first hyperthyroidism diagnosis. This specimen comes from a study of T cells in Graves' hyperthyroidism and ophthalmopathy. Findings of the study overall: By a 13 V-J model, ophthalmopathy was set apart from stable hyperthyroidism. The majority of expanded thyroid clonotypes above 0.001 also appeared in blood.

The CDR3 contains 13 residues. Looked up from germline, CDR1 is DFQATT and CDR2 is SNEGSKA (reference sequence). V dropped 3 bases and J dropped 9 bases, with 15 bases sitting between them. Amplified TCR beta CDR3 regions derived from RNA transcripts. HTBI primers drove first-round RT-PCR of the TCR CDR3. TCRdb fed the multiplex PCR reads into MiXCR, producing one record per CDR3 protein. The top ten clones hold roughly 20% of a sample with a few hundred thousand distinct CDR3 sequences, 13% of them seen once. V and J are TRBV20-1 and TRBJ1-5; D is unresolved. The source is a man aged 25-45 years with Graves' hyperthyroidism that later progressed to Graves' ophthalmopathy. Sample: blood. The CDR3 protein is CSASPSVRGPQHF. In nucleotides, the CDR3 is TGCAGTGCTAGCCCCTCGGTTCGGGGGCCCCAGCATTTT.